This TCR beta chain was observed in a study of human T cells and chemical hapten exposure. Findings of the study overall: DPC sensitization did not alter TCRs above 1 in 1000 frequency.

Time point of the sample: pre-sensitization, week 0. Noted treatment: therapeutic diphenylcyclopropenone sensitization with weekly scalp DPC. Researchers sampled blood before each patch test went on. People who gave samples had alopecia, were 18 to 70 years old, and were suitable for DPC. Looked up from germline, CDR1 is SGHRS and CDR2 is YFSETQ. Trimming at V came to 4 bases and at J to 1 base, leaving 6 bases not matched to a gene. The CDR3 extends over 15 amino acids. Unique molecular identifiers were linked by the library to individual cDNA molecules. TCRdb independently ran MiXCR on the RACE reads; one entry per CDR3 protein. The data hold a few hundred thousand distinct CDR3 sequences, with about 5.4% observed a single time. This clonotype was observed at least ten times. Its antigen remains unknown.

The origin of this receptor is a woman under 30 with alopecia areata. Some clones in this sample may be carry-over from other donors' samples. The V gene is TRBV5-1, the J gene TRBJ2-3; TRBD2 agrees at 7 bases. Specimen: whole blood, collected in connection with sensitization to the hapten diphenylcyclopropenone (DPC). In DNA, the CDR3 is TGCGCCAGCAGCACAAGCGGGAAACGCACAGATACGCAGTATTTT. Translating it yields CASSTSGKRTDTQYF.